What follows are 23 T cell receptor beta chains derived from one specimen sequenced in a study of cytomegalovirus exposure and HLA in healthy donors (TCRdb year 2017). Receptors were amplified or captured by the immunoSEQ multiplex PCR assay. For the multiplex PCR, a mixture combining 60 forward primers for TCR Vbeta segments and 13 reverse primers for TCR Jbeta segments was used. TCRdb stores this immuneACCESS table with in-frame sequences only. Part of the clones is absent; in the studies checked, under half of the shortfall reflects unresolved V genes, and no reason is known for the rest. The sample includes approximately 90,000 clones, with less than 8% observed a single time. Approximately 2.5% of the sample is in the top ten clones. Sequenced material: PBMCs. Receptors were obtained from a man aged 50 or older in good health and CMV-seronegative.

This clone was seen more than once but under ten times. V usage is TRBV21-1 and J usage is TRBJ2-5; the DNA was not compared with TRBD2, the D call given in the table. TRBV21-1 is shown as a pseudogene. The CDR3 consists of 16 residues. In DNA, the CDR3 is TGTGCCAGCAGCACCCGGGGGGCGACTAGCGGAGAGACCCAGTACTTC. Protein product: CASSTRGATSGETQYF.

This clone has more than one count but fewer than ten. The chain joins TRBV7-2 to TRBJ2-2, with D maybe TRBD1 (6 bases). The CDR3 length is 14 residues. V was trimmed by 5 bases and J by 4 bases, leaving 11 bases between them. Germline CDR1 and CDR2: SGHTA and FQGNSA. The CDR3 sequence is CASSLNRVTGELFF. The CDR3 bases are TGTGCCAGCAGCCTAAACAGGGTCACCGGGGAGCTGTTTTTT.

The V call is TRBV5-4, the J call TRBJ1-1, with no clear D. V was cut by 6 bases and J by 7 bases, with 19 bases left in between. The CDR3 is made up of 14 amino acids. CDR1 is SGHNT, CDR2 YYREEE, per germline (reference sequence). The CDR3 nucleotides read TGTGCCAGCACCCCCCGATCGAGCGGAGGTGAAGCTTTCTTT. Protein product: CASTPRSSGGEAFF.

This clone turned up a few times. The chain recombines TRBV27 with TRBJ1-1; TRBD1 might be the D (6 bases). In germline, CDR1 is MNHEY, CDR2 SMNVEV (reference sequence). Trimming shortened V by 7 bases and J by 2 bases, and 14 bases separated the two germline ends. The CDR3 is made up of 14 amino acids. For the CDR3, the DNA is TGTGCCAGCAACAAAGCGGACAGTAACACTGAAGCTTTCTTT. As protein: CASNKADSNTEAFF.

The chain couples TRBV11-2 to TRBJ2-3, with D possibly being TRBD1 (6 bases). Germline V gene lookup returns CDR1 SGHAT and CDR2 FQNNGV. Trimming took off 3 bases at V and 6 bases at J, with 13 bases between the two ends. The CDR3 is 14 amino acids. The CDR3: CASSFRTELDTQYF. Here the CDR3 DNA reads TGTGCCAGCAGCTTTAGGACAGAGTTGGATACGCAGTATTTT. Filled out from reference TRBV11-2 and TRBJ2-3, the complete variable domain reads EAGVAQSPRYKIIEKRQSVAFWCNPISGHATLYWYQQILGQGPKLLIQFQNNGVVDDSQLPKDRFSAERLKGVDSTLKIQPAKLEDSAVYLCASSFRTELDTQYFGPGTRLTVL.

Only a few counts were recorded for this clone. This chain joins TRBV5-6 and TRBJ2-4; 8 positions agree with TRBD2. Losses at the gene ends were 4 bases for V and 2 bases for J; bases not matched to a gene: 5. From germline, CDR1 is SGHDT and CDR2 YYEEEE. This CDR3 spans 15 amino acids. As DNA, the CDR3 is TGTGCCAGCAGCCGCAGCGGGAGCTCCAAAAACATTCAGTACTTC. Encoded protein: CASSRSGSSKNIQYF. Complete variable domain (other parts from reference TRBV5-6 and TRBJ2-4): DAGVTQSPTHLIKTRGQQVTLRCSPKSGHDTVSWYQQALGQGPQFIFQYYEEEERQRGNFPDRFSGHQFPNYSSELNVNALLLGDSALYLCASSRSGSSKNIQYFGAGTRLSVL.

This clone was seen a handful of times. The chain couples TRBV28 to TRBJ2-7; D is possibly TRBD1 (6 bases). Germline V gives CDR1 MDHEN, CDR2 SYDVKM. This CDR3 region has 12 residues. The V end was cut by 8 bases, the J end by 2 bases, with 10 bases between. The CDR3: CASQGSAYEQYF. The CDR3 DNA follows: TGTGCCAGCCAGGGGAGCGCCTACGAGCAGTACTTC.

A few counts support this clone. The chain links TRBV7-3 to TRBJ2-1, with TRBD2 matching 11 bases. The CDR3 is 15 amino acids. After removal of 5 bases from V and 5 bases from J, the junction contained 5 bases not matched to a gene. The germline V gene encodes CDR1 SGHTA and CDR2 FQGTGA. CDR3 sequence: CASSPGTSGNNEQFF. CDR3 coding DNA: TGTGCCAGCAGCCCCGGGACTAGCGGCAACAATGAGCAGTTCTTC.

A few counts support this clone. The genes are TRBV6-5 and TRBJ2-7; TRBD2 might be the D (6 bases). There are 15 residues in the CDR3. Deletions cut 2 bases from V and 0 bases from J, with 11 bases between. Germline CDR1 MNHEY, CDR2 SVGAGI. CDR3 region: CASSYAAGRSYEQYF. CDR3 nucleotides: TGTGCCAGCAGTTACGCAGCGGGTCGCTCCTACGAGCAGTACTTC.

This rearrangement joins TRBV11-2 to TRBJ2-1; D gene uncertain. Germline V gene lookup returns CDR1 SGHAT and CDR2 FQNNGV. V was clipped by 5 bases and J by 4 bases, with 6 bases between them. This CDR3 is built from 12 residues. CDR3 DNA sequence: TGTGCCAGCAGCAACCAGTACAATGAGCAGTTCTTC. This sequence encodes CASSNQYNEQFF.

The chain combines TRBV4-1 with TRBJ1-1; D may be TRBD1 (6 bases). V was trimmed by 2 bases and J by 2 bases, leaving 18 bases between them. The germline V gene has CDR1 MGHRA and CDR2 YSYEKL. This CDR3 comprises 17 residues. In DNA, the CDR3 is TGCGCCAGCAGCCAACCCACTATGGGGGGGCCTAACACTGAAGCTTTCTTT. It yields the protein CASSQPTMGGPNTEAFF.

The J gene is TRBJ2-3, the V gene TRBV2; 8 positions match TRBD2. Germline values: CDR1 SNHLY, CDR2 FYNNEI. The J segment lost 8 bases and the V segment lost 11 bases, leaving 18 bases of the junction unmatched. This CDR3 has 15 amino acids. The CDR3 DNA follows: TGTGCCGGAGAATTTAGCGGGGAACCGGAGGGTACGCAGTATTTT. It codes for CAGEFSGEPEGTQYF.

The chain carries TRBV4-1 and TRBJ2-3; TRBD1 is a possible D gene (5 bases). Trimming pared 0 bases from V and 10 bases from J, leaving 14 bases between. From germline, CDR1 is MGHRA and CDR2 YSYEKL. The CDR3 loop spans 14 amino acids. CDR3 residues: CASSQDQGRNAQYF. The CDR3, as DNA: TGCGCCAGCAGCCAAGACCAGGGTAGAAATGCGCAGTATTTT.

The rearrangement joins TRBV30 to TRBJ2-3; possible D gene TRBD2, 6 bases. Germline V CDR1 and CDR2: GTSNPN, SVGIG (reference sequence). V lost 8 bases and J 11 bases, leaving 17 bases between the germline ends. The CDR3 contains 11 residues. The CDR3 protein is CAERRGGWQYF. For the CDR3, the DNA is TGTGCCGAGAGAAGGGGAGGATGGCAGTATTTT.

This clone was counted between two and nine times. The chain is built from TRBV7-9 and TRBJ1-5; no reliable D call. From germline, CDR1 is SEHNR and CDR2 FQNEAQ (reference sequence). This CDR3 comprises 12 residues. The V end was cut by 1 base, the J end by 6 bases, with 4 bases between. The CDR3 loop is CASSLGGQPQHF. The CDR3 region has the DNA TGTGCCAGCAGCTTAGGAGGTCAGCCCCAGCATTTT. The full variable domain, completed using reference TRBV7-9 and TRBJ1-5, is DTGVSQNPRHKITKRGQNVTFRCDPISEHNRLYWYRQTLGQGPEFLTYFQNEAQLEKSRLLSDRFSAERPKGSFSTLEIQRTEQGDSAMYLCASSLGGQPQHFGDGTRLSIL.

Only a few counts were recorded for this clone. V usage is TRBV14 and J usage is TRBJ1-6; D gene uncertain. V dropped 1 base and J dropped 7 bases, with 5 bases sitting between them. CDR1 is SGHDN, CDR2 FVKESK, per germline. The CDR3 runs to 13 residues. CDR3 bases: TGTGCCAGCAGCCAAGCTATCAATTCACCCCTCCACTTT. This codes for CASSQAINSPLHF.

The chain joins TRBV7-9 to TRBJ2-2, with D uncertain. The CDR3 has 14 amino acids. Trimming left V 4 bases short and J 6 bases short, with 12 bases between. CDR1 is SEHNR, CDR2 FQNEAQ, per germline (reference sequence). CDR3 bases: TGTGCCAGCAGCTGGATTATAGCACCCGGGGAGCTGTTTTTT. It translates to CASSWIIAPGELFF.

This clone has more than one count but fewer than ten. This sequence joins TRBV18 and TRBJ1-2, with TRBD1 matching over 7 bases. The CDR3 contains 14 residues. V trimming: 5 bases; J trimming: 8 bases; junction bases outside the gene matches: 11. Germline V gene lookup returns CDR1 KGHSH and CDR2 LQKENI. CDR3 region: CASSSREGAGGYTF. In DNA form, the CDR3 reads TGTGCCAGCTCATCTAGAGAGGGGGCAGGCGGCTACACCTTC.

This clone was seen only a few times. The chain links TRBV9 to TRBJ2-7; 9 nucleotides match TRBD2. The CDR3 extends over 14 amino acids. The germline V gene has CDR1 SGDLS and CDR2 YYNGEE. Germline trimming cut 0 bases from V and 2 bases from J; bases unmatched to any gene: 0. The CDR3 DNA follows: TGTGCCAGCAGCGTAGGCGGGGGGGCCTACGAGCAGTACTTC. Translated: CASSVGGGAYEQYF.

The chain uses TRBV7-9 and TRBJ1-2; D uncertain. The CDR3 sequence is 16 residues long. V lost 8 bases, J lost 1 base, and 20 bases lay in between. Per germline, CDR1 SEHNR and CDR2 FQNEAQ (reference sequence). As DNA, the CDR3 is TGTGCCAGCCGCCAGCCCGGGGAAGGTAGTAACTATGGCTACACCTTC. This encodes CASRQPGEGSNYGYTF.

The chain employs TRBV30 and TRBJ1-1, with TRBD1 matching over 8 bases. V lost 2 bases, J lost 1 base, and 6 bases stayed unmatched. CDR1 GTSNPN and CDR2 SVGIG come from the germline V gene (reference sequence). The CDR3 totals 15 residues. The CDR3 sequence is CAWSPLGQGNTEAFF. The DNA for the CDR3 is TGTGCCTGGAGTCCCCTAGGACAGGGGAACACTGAAGCTTTCTTT.

This clone was found a few times. The rearrangement joins TRBV28 to TRBJ1-2; 10 bases fit TRBD1. Trimming at V came to 5 bases and at J to 1 base, leaving 13 bases not matched to a gene. CDR1 is MDHEN, CDR2 SYDVKM, per germline. This CDR3 has 18 residues. CDR3 bases: TGTGCCAGCAGTGTGCCCGGGACAGGGGCCTACCTTAACTATGGCTACACCTTC. Translating it yields CASSVPGTGAYLNYGYTF.

This clone was detected a few times. This rearrangement joins TRBV18 to TRBJ2-1; D is unclear. Per the germline V gene, CDR1 is KGHSH and CDR2 is LQKENI. V was cut by 3 bases and J by 1 base, with 7 bases left in between. The CDR3 has 14 residues. CDR3 sequence reads: CASSPPMSYNEQFF. For the CDR3, the DNA is TGTGCCAGCTCACCCCCTATGTCCTACAATGAGCAGTTCTTC.